Shown below are 13 T cell receptor beta chains from a single sample sequenced in a study of beta chain features in type 1 diabetes. Notes on the study in general: The study found moderately but significantly shorter TCRB CDR3s in all four CD4+ subsets of Type 1 diabetes patients.

Expressed TCRB transcripts got sequenced, as all isolated RNA was reverse transcribed. Profiled with immunoSEQ multiplex PCR; TCRdb holds only in-frame clones, not every one. The table shows roughly 700,000 clones, with about an eighth occurring only once. These TCRs are of unknown antigen specificity. The sample consisted of naive CD4+ T cells from blood. All receptors come from a man between 18 and 35 years old with type 1 diabetes.

The V and J genes are TRBV5-1 and TRBJ2-1; D possibly uses TRBD1 or TRBD2 (5 bases each). Germline loops: CDR1 SGHRS, CDR2 YFSETQ. CDR3 length equals 18 residues. V was trimmed by 0 bases and J by 0 bases, leaving 16 bases between them. The CDR3 nucleotides read TGCGCCAGCAGCTTGGTGAGGGGAGCGATGAGCTCCTACAATGAGCAGTTCTTC. Its protein is CASSLVRGAMSSYNEQFF.

This clone has just a few counts. J is TRBJ1-2 and V is TRBV15; D is ambiguous. Germline V gene data show CDR1 as LNHNV and CDR2 as YYDKDF (reference sequence). The ends were cut back, 0 bases at V and 0 bases at J, with 11 bases in the middle. The CDR3 length is 16 residues. DNA of the CDR3: TGTGCCACCAGCAGAGATCTTCCGGAGGCTAACTATGGCTACACCTTC. Encoded protein: CATSRDLPEANYGYTF.

The CDR3 reads CASSEVRRETQYF. The CDR3 coding sequence is TGTGCCAGCAGTGAAGTACGACGAGAGACCCAGTACTTC. The J gene is TRBJ2-5, the V gene TRBV6-1; D unclear. From germline, CDR1 is MNHNS and CDR2 SASEGT. The V end was cut by 1 base, the J end by 4 bases, with 7 bases between. There are 13 residues in the CDR3.

This clone was detected only once. The chain has TRBV30 and TRBJ1-3, with unresolved D. Germline V CDR1 and CDR2: GTSNPN, SVGIG (reference sequence). V was cut by 0 bases and J by 7 bases, with 13 bases left in between. The CDR3 runs to 14 residues. As DNA, the CDR3 is TGTGCCTGGAGTGTACCCGGGCTCGCGAACACCATATATTTT. Its protein is CAWSVPGLANTIYF.

In this sample, this clone turned up a few times. CDR3 in amino acids: CSVERNTEAFF. CDR3 DNA: TGCAGCGTTGAAAGGAACACTGAAGCTTTCTTT. The chain is built from TRBV29-1 and TRBJ1-1; D is undetermined. CDR1 and CDR2 from the germline V gene are SQVTM and ANQGSEA. This CDR3 region has 11 residues. V was trimmed by 2 bases and J by 1 base, leaving 2 bases between them.

The chain carries TRBV7-9 and TRBJ1-2; no reliable D call. CDR1 and CDR2 (germline): SEHNR, FQNEAQ (reference sequence). V gave up 3 bases and J gave up 4 bases, with 9 bases separating them. CDR3 length: 13 amino acids. CDR3 residues: CASSLGSVYGYTF. CDR3 DNA sequence: TGTGCCAGCAGCTTGGGGAGTGTCTATGGCTACACCTTC.

The chain couples TRBV19 to TRBJ1-2; D gene ambiguous. Germline V gives CDR1 LNHDA, CDR2 SQIVND (reference sequence). V was shortened by 2 bases and J by 6 bases, with 10 bases between the two germline ends. The CDR3 is 13 amino acids. The CDR3 protein is CASSILQSHGYTF. The CDR3 DNA reads TGTGCCAGTAGTATACTCCAGTCTCATGGCTACACCTTC.

Only a few counts were recorded for this clone. The chain recombines TRBV28 with TRBJ2-7; TRBD2 aligns across 10 bases. With 4 bases clipped from V and 1 base from J, the junction kept 7 bases outside the gene matches. Germline V CDR1 and CDR2: MDHEN, SYDVKM. The length of the CDR3 is 16 residues. The CDR3 here is CASSSPTSGFSYEQYF. The DNA for the CDR3 is TGTGCCAGCAGTTCCCCGACTAGCGGGTTTTCCTACGAGCAGTACTTC.

This clone has more than one count but fewer than ten. The chain joins TRBV5-1 to TRBJ2-3; D is undetermined. CDR3 length equals 13 residues. The V end lost 2 bases, the J end lost 0 bases, and 4 bases lay between the germline ends. Germline CDR1 SGHRS, CDR2 YFSETQ. CDR3 amino acids: CASSFVSTDTQYF. In DNA, the CDR3 is TGCGCCAGCAGCTTCGTCAGCACAGATACGCAGTATTTT.

This clone has just a few counts. The chain recombines TRBV10-3 with TRBJ2-6; D unresolved. CDR1 ENHRY and CDR2 SYGVKD come from the germline V gene. This CDR3 is 14 amino acids long. V was shortened by 6 bases and J by 4 bases, with 10 bases between the two germline ends. For the CDR3, the DNA is TGTGCCATCAGGAGAGATTTGGGGGCCAACGTCCTGACTTTC. Translated, it gives CAIRRDLGANVLTF.

The chain is built from TRBV19 and TRBJ1-2, with a possible D match to TRBD1 (5 bases). Germline V gene sequence: CDR1 LNHDA, CDR2 SQIVND (reference sequence). V was pared by 4 bases and J by 3 bases, with 6 bases between. The CDR3 totals 12 residues. The CDR3 region is CASSRGDYGYTF. The CDR3 nucleotides read TGTGCCAGTAGTAGGGGGGACTATGGCTACACCTTC. Looking up the rest from reference TRBV19 and TRBJ1-2 gives the full variable domain: DGGITQSPKYLFRKEGQNVTLSCEQNLNHDAMYWYRQDPGQGLRLIYYSQIVNDFQKGDIAEGYSVSREKKESFPLTVTSAQKNPTAFYLCASSRGDYGYTFGSGTRLTVV.

This clone was picked up a small number of times. The chain joins TRBV6-5 to TRBJ2-7; 10 bases are shared with TRBD1. The ends lost 10 bases at V and 0 bases at J; junction bases unmatched: 9. Germline assignment: CDR1 MNHEY and CDR2 SVGAGI. The CDR3 runs to 15 residues. As DNA, the CDR3 is TGTGCCACCTCCTGGAGGGACAGGGGCTCCTACGAGCAGTACTTC. Amino acids: CATSWRDRGSYEQYF.

This clone appeared a few times. This chain links TRBV30 with TRBJ2-5; TRBD2 is a possible D gene (6 bases). The CDR3 has 15 residues. Germline CDR1 and CDR2: GTSNPN and SVGIG (reference sequence). V was pared by 1 base and J by 1 base, with 13 bases between. The DNA of the CDR3 is TGTGCCTGGAGTGGGAGGGGTGGGGTCCAAGAGACCCAGTACTTC. This sequence encodes CAWSGRGGVQETQYF.